The sample holds a few counts of the clone carrying this TCR beta chain. The PCR had 60 Vbeta and 13 Jbeta primers. TCRdb's copy holds only in-frame clones and misses some; the assay was immunoSEQ multiplex PCR. The data hold about 120,000 clones, with 9% to 10% observed a single time. This specimen comes from a study of cytomegalovirus exposure and HLA in healthy donors. This clonotype was obtained from a man aged 30 to 39 in good health and CMV-seronegative. The sequenced sample consisted of PBMCs.

The CDR3 sequence: CASSYSSGHVGELFF. DNA for the CDR3: TGTGCCAGCAGTTATTCCAGCGGGCACGTCGGGGAGCTGTTTTTT. The rearrangement uses TRBV6-5 and TRBJ2-2, with D possibly matching TRBD2 (6 bases). The CDR3 extends over 15 amino acids. Per the germline V gene, CDR1 is MNHEY and CDR2 is SVGAGI. Trimming took off 3 bases at V and 7 bases at J, with 15 bases between the two ends.